The 5 T cell receptor beta chains reported below all come from one sample, sequenced in a study of control samples from healthy donors and cancer patients. Data came from immunoSEQ multiplex PCR; TCRdb stores just in-frame clones and leaves some out. The sample consists of some 51,000 clones, approximately 91% of them appearing once. Input material: blood. The receptors here all came from a man between 50 and 59 years old in good health.

This chain links TRBV28 with TRBJ2-1, with D perhaps matching TRBD2 (6 bases). Germline CDR1 is MDHEN and CDR2 is SYDVKM. V lost 5 bases, J lost 3 bases, and 14 bases lay in between. The CDR3 is 15 residues long. The CDR3 bases are TGTGCCAGCAGTCGCAGCTGGACTAACTACAATGAGCAGTTCTTC. This gives the protein CASSRSWTNYNEQFF.

The V call is TRBV6-5, the J call TRBJ2-1; 7 bases agree with TRBD2. Germline V lookup: CDR1 MNHEY, CDR2 SVGAGI. The V and J ends lost 2 bases and 5 bases, in that order; junction bases with no gene match: 6. This CDR3 spans 15 amino acids. CDR3 DNA: TGTGCCAGCAGTTACGGGGGGGAGTCCCACAATGAGCAGTTCTTC. Encoded protein: CASSYGGESHNEQFF.

This rearrangement joins TRBV30 to TRBJ1-6; TRBD1 matches at 7 bases. Germline V CDR1 and CDR2: GTSNPN, SVGIG (reference sequence). This CDR3 contains 13 residues. Written as DNA, the CDR3 is TGTGCAGGGGGGGGACAGCTAGATTCACCCCTCCACTTT. Translating gives CAGGGQLDSPLHF.

V and J are TRBV28 and TRBJ1-6; 8 bases match TRBD1. CDR3 length equals 15 residues. The germline V gene encodes CDR1 MDHEN and CDR2 SYDVKM. V dropped 5 bases and J dropped 7; count of bases not matched to a gene: 7. The CDR3 bases are TGTGCCAGCAGTCTTATCAGGGGGCGAAATTCACCCCTCCACTTT. This encodes CASSLIRGRNSPLHF.

The DNA for the CDR3 is TGTGCCAGCAGCCAAACAGGGGGGACCTACGAGCAGTACTTC. Its protein product is CASSQTGGTYEQYF. The chain employs TRBV3-1 (or the pseudogene TRBV3-2) and TRBJ2-7, with 8 bases lining up with TRBD1. The length of the CDR3 is 14 residues. V lost 2 bases and J lost 2; bases outside the gene matches: 2. Germline CDR1 reads LGHDT; CDR2 reads YNNKEL (reference sequence).